The 12 T cell receptor beta chains below come from one sample, sequenced in a study of siplizumab effects on memory and regulatory T cells. Only in-frame clones appear in the TCRdb table, and some are missing; sequencing was by immunoSEQ multiplex PCR. The repertoire holds some 100,000 clones, roughly 93% seen once, with 6.5% in the top ten. Sequences were obtained from CD8+ T cells sorted from blood. All receptors derive from a human donor in good health.

The gene calls are TRBV6-1 and TRBJ1-1; 11 bases map to TRBD1. V lost 2 bases to trimming and J lost 7 bases; unmatched junction nucleotides: 3. The CDR3 totals 14 residues. Germline-derived CDR1 and CDR2 are MNHNS and SASEGT. The CDR3 spells CASSEWTGGDEAFF. The CDR3 DNA reads TGTGCCAGCAGTGAATGGACAGGGGGCGATGAAGCTTTCTTT.

This chain links TRBV7-2 with TRBJ2-3, with 7 positions matching TRBD2. Germline CDR1 SGHTA, CDR2 FQGNSA. This CDR3 spans 16 amino acids. The V gene end was trimmed by 1 base and the J gene end by 0 bases; junction bases not matched to a gene: 4. The CDR3 spells CASSLGAGASTDTQYF. For the CDR3, the DNA is TGTGCCAGCAGCTTAGGTGCGGGAGCTAGCACAGATACGCAGTATTTT.

V gene TRBV13 combines with J gene TRBJ1-3; D ambiguous. The V gene lost 1 base and the J gene lost 4 bases, with 2 bases spanning the gap. This CDR3 contains 12 residues. Looked up from germline, CDR1 is PRHDT and CDR2 is FYEKMQ (reference sequence). Here the CDR3 DNA reads TGTGCCAGCAGCTTAGTCGGAAACACCATATATTTT. It yields the protein CASSLVGNTIYF.

This clone was found once. The V gene is TRBV7-8, the J gene TRBJ2-7; TRBD1 aligns across 9 bases. The CDR3 covers 17 residues. V shed 5 bases, J shed 0 bases, and the junction held 11 bases outside the gene matches. The V gene's germline CDR1 is SGHVS and CDR2 FQNEAQ. CDR3 sequence (DNA): TGTGCCAGCAGCCCCCGAGTCGGGACAGGGAGCTCCTACGAGCAGTACTTC. Its protein product is CASSPRVGTGSSYEQYF.

The chain joins TRBV6-5 to TRBJ1-2; D is undetermined. V shed 6 bases and J shed 4 bases, with 12 bases lying between them. The germline V gene has CDR1 MNHEY and CDR2 SVGAGI. The CDR3 extends over 13 amino acids. The DNA for the CDR3 is TGTGCCAGCAGGGAGTCAGAAGGCTATGGCTACACCTTC. Amino acid sequence: CASRESEGYGYTF.

V is TRBV27 and J is TRBJ2-7; possibly TRBD2 for D (6 bases). The V gene lost 11 bases and the J gene lost 2 bases, with 13 bases spanning the gap. The CDR3 is made up of 12 amino acids. Germline V gene lookup returns CDR1 MNHEY and CDR2 SMNVEV (reference sequence). CDR3 sequence reads: CARTEGTYEQYF. In nucleotides, the CDR3 is TGTGCCCGGACGGAGGGAACCTACGAGCAGTACTTC.

This chain connects TRBV14 to TRBJ1-2, with 7 nucleotides matching TRBD1. Per germline, CDR1 SGHDN and CDR2 FVKESK. The J segment lost 4 bases and the V segment lost 3 bases, leaving 8 bases of the junction unmatched. This CDR3 has 15 amino acids. CDR3 coding DNA: TGTGCCAGCAGCCAGGCCGAGACAGGGTCCTATGGCTACACCTTC. Translating gives CASSQAETGSYGYTF.

This clone was counted a single time. The chain recombines TRBV4-2 with TRBJ2-5, with D tentatively TRBD2 (7 bases). The CDR3 runs 17 residues. Trimming pared 0 bases from V and 5 bases from J, leaving 19 bases between. Germline V gene sequence: CDR1 LGHNA, CDR2 YNFKEQ. Written as DNA, the CDR3 is TGTGCCAGCAGCCAAGAAGGGGGGAGACTAGCTACTGAGACCCAGTACTTC. Translated, it gives CASSQEGGRLATETQYF.

The chain uses TRBV9 and TRBJ2-3; D call uncertain. CDR1 and CDR2 from the germline V gene are SGDLS and YYNGEE. The V end was cut by 2 bases, the J end by 3 bases, with 16 bases between. The length of the CDR3 is 16 residues. CDR3 sequence reads: CASSVLGRRVTDTQYF. The DNA for the CDR3 is TGTGCCAGCAGCGTGTTGGGCAGAAGGGTGACAGATACGCAGTATTTT. The entire variable domain, with the rest obtained from reference TRBV9 and TRBJ2-3, is as follows: DSGVTQTPKHLITATGQRVTLRCSPRSGDLSVYWYQQSLDQGLQFLIQYYNGEERAKGNILERFSAQQFPDLHSELNLSSLELGDSALYFCASSVLGRRVTDTQYFGPGTRLTVL.

This chain connects TRBV19 to TRBJ2-7; weak D call: TRBD1 (5 bases). Germline CDR1 reads LNHDA; CDR2 reads SQIVND (reference sequence). V was trimmed by 5 bases and J by 4 bases, leaving 12 bases between them. This CDR3 comprises 13 residues. CDR3 DNA sequence: TGTGCCAGTAGTTTGGCAGGGCAATACGAGCAGTACTTC. Protein product: CASSLAGQYEQYF.

The chain has TRBV4-2 and TRBJ1-5; D call uncertain. The V end was cut by 1 base, the J end by 1 base, with 20 bases between. CDR3 size: 19 residues. CDR1 is LGHNA and CDR2 is YNFKEQ in the germline V gene. Here the CDR3 reads CASSQVLVAAPRSNQPQHF. The CDR3 nucleotides read TGTGCCAGCAGCCAAGTCTTAGTAGCGGCCCCGCGGAGCAATCAGCCCCAGCATTTT.

This chain joins TRBV5-4 and TRBJ2-1; TRBD2 aligns across 16 bases. The length of the CDR3 is 17 residues. V dropped 4 bases and J dropped 8; count of bases not matched to a gene: 9. Germline CDR1 SGHNT, CDR2 YYREEE (reference sequence). The CDR3 region has the DNA TGTGCCAGCAGCGGGCCGGGACTAGCGGGGGGGCCCTATGAGCAGTTCTTC. Its protein product is CASSGPGLAGGPYEQFF.